Each of the 9 T cell receptor beta chains below was sequenced from the same sample in a study of blood T cell repertoires in COVID-19. The assay was immunoSEQ multiplex PCR, and TCRdb's table has in-frame clones only and misses some. The sample yields more than 85,000 clones, about 81% seen once. The specimen sequenced was peripheral blood. The source of these receptors is a man in his sixties or seventies with acute or convalescent COVID-19.

The J gene is TRBJ2-7, the V gene TRBV20-1; a weak D match, TRBD1 (5 bases). This CDR3 comprises 11 residues. V gave up 7 bases and J gave up 3 bases, with 10 bases separating them. Germline values: CDR1 DFQATT, CDR2 SNEGSKA (reference sequence). The CDR3 protein is CSVADNYEQYF. DNA of the CDR3: TGCAGTGTGGCGGACAACTACGAGCAGTACTTC.

This sequence joins TRBV9 and TRBJ2-2; a possible D gene is TRBD2 (5 bases). Germline V gene sequence: CDR1 SGDLS, CDR2 YYNGEE. V lost 0 bases and J 0 bases, leaving 12 bases between the germline ends. This CDR3 has 17 amino acids. CDR3 amino acids: CASSVGLAFANTGELFF. The DNA for the CDR3 is TGTGCCAGCAGCGTAGGGTTAGCGTTCGCGAACACCGGGGAGCTGTTTTTT. Full variable domain (rest looked up from reference TRBV9 and TRBJ2-2): DSGVTQTPKHLITATGQRVTLRCSPRSGDLSVYWYQQSLDQGLQFLIQYYNGEERAKGNILERFSAQQFPDLHSELNLSSLELGDSALYFCASSVGLAFANTGELFFGEGSRLTVL.

The V call is TRBV5-5, the J call TRBJ1-1; maybe TRBD1 (5 bases). With 4 bases removed from V and 5 bases from J, the gap between germline ends came to 15 bases. The CDR3 covers 14 residues. Germline V lookup: CDR1 SGHKS, CDR2 YYEKEE (reference sequence). CDR3 bases: TGTGCCAGCAGCGGAGTGGGGCGCGGAACTGAAGCTTTCTTT. It encodes CASSGVGRGTEAFF. The whole variable domain, filled in from reference TRBV5-5 and TRBJ1-1, reads DAGVTQSPTHLIKTRGQQVTLRCSPISGHKSVSWYQQVLGQGPQFIFQYYEKEERGRGNFPDRFSARQFPNYSSELNVNALLLGDSALYLCASSGVGRGTEAFFGQGTRLTVV.

A few counts support this clone. This chain joins TRBV5-1 and TRBJ2-2; 10 nucleotides line up with TRBD2. There are 18 residues in the CDR3. The V gene's germline CDR1 is SGHRS and CDR2 YFSETQ. J lost 3 bases, V lost 4 bases, and 12 bases had no gene match. CDR3 in amino acids: CASSPPLGTSAYTGELFF. CDR3 bases: TGCGCCAGCAGCCCCCCCCTGGGGACTAGCGCCTACACCGGGGAGCTGTTTTTT.

The chain recombines TRBV27 with TRBJ2-5; TRBD1 matches 7 bases. Trimming cost V 5 bases and J 2 bases; bases outside gene matches: 5. CDR3 size: 14 residues. Germline CDR1 MNHEY, CDR2 SMNVEV (reference sequence). CDR3 sequence: CASSMDRYQETQYF. The DNA of the CDR3 is TGTGCCAGCAGTATGGACAGGTATCAAGAGACCCAGTACTTC.

The chain employs TRBV6-5 and TRBJ2-7; D remains ambiguous. The CDR3 is made up of 13 amino acids. V was clipped by 11 bases and J by 5 bases, with 19 bases between them. The germline gives CDR1 MNHEY, CDR2 SVGAGI. The CDR3 region has the DNA TGTGCCGTCCGAAAGGAAGCGAGCCACGAGCAGTACTTC. This sequence encodes CAVRKEASHEQYF.

The V call is TRBV11-3, the J call TRBJ2-2; possible D gene TRBD2, 5 bases. Germline lookup yields CDR1 SGHNT and CDR2 YENEEA. This CDR3 region has 14 residues. V was shortened by 4 bases and J by 7 bases, with 13 bases between the two germline ends. The CDR3 reads CASSSLAPDGELFF. CDR3 coding DNA: TGTGCCAGCAGCTCCCTAGCACCGGACGGGGAGCTGTTTTTT.

CDR3 loop: CASSPEEREQYF. CDR3 nucleotides: TGTGCCAGCTCACCAGAGGAGCGGGAGCAGTACTTC. The J gene is TRBJ2-7, the V gene TRBV18, with D tentatively TRBD2 (5 bases). CDR1 and CDR2 (germline): KGHSH, LQKENI. This CDR3 region has 12 residues. V was shortened by 2 bases and J by 7 bases, with 9 bases between the two germline ends.

This clone was seen only once. The rearrangement links TRBV30 to TRBJ2-1; possible D gene TRBD1, 6 bases. V dropped 3 bases and J dropped 10 bases, with 16 bases sitting between them. The CDR3 totals 13 residues. Germline V lookup: CDR1 GTSNPN, CDR2 SVGIG (reference sequence). In DNA, the CDR3 is TGTGCCTGGAGGAAACAGGGAAGTCAGGAGCAGTTCTTC. It translates to CAWRKQGSQEQFF.